Below, one T cell receptor (beta chain) is given with its context. The germline V gene has CDR1 KGHSH and CDR2 LQKENI. The CDR3 spans 14 residues. The V end was cut by 3 bases, the J end by 1 base, with 9 bases between. TCRdb re-called the RT-PCR reads through MiXCR, storing one row per CDR3 protein. The sample yields hundreds of thousands of distinct CDR3 sequences, roughly an eighth seen once. These data originate in a study of response to subunit inactivated influenza vaccine. J is TRBJ1-1 and V is TRBV18; possible D gene TRBD1, 5 bases. The clonotype comes from a man aged 50 to 60 who received an inactivated influenza vaccine. The sequences come from non-naive T cells sorted from PBMCs, collected around 14 days before vaccination. The CDR3, as DNA: TGTGCCAGCTCACCCCTGAGGGGGAACACTGAAGCTTTCTTT. Protein sequence: CASSPLRGNTEAFF.